This T cell receptor (beta chain) stems from a study of CD8 T cells in Susac syndrome. Across the whole study: Patients with Susac syndrome were therapy-naive, on corticosteroids, or on intravenous immunoglobulin alone at blood draw.

When the RNA was reverse transcribed, random hexamers were used with an input of roughly 0.5 to 1 ug. Amplification of TCR beta CDR3 by immunoSEQ multiplex PCR spanned 54 Vbeta and 13 Jbeta. TCRdb fed the immunoSEQ multiplex PCR reads into MiXCR, producing one record per CDR3 protein. The sample holds around 85,000 distinct CDR3 sequences; roughly 94% are singletons and the top ten take roughly 0.46%. Sequencing of TCR beta was carried out in blood CD8+ and CD4+ T cells. Through negative isolation, CD4+ and CD8+ T cells were obtained, while TEMRA cells were enriched using FACS. Germline V gives CDR1 MDHEN, CDR2 SYDVKM. CDR3 length equals 15 residues. J gave up 2 bases and V 5 bases, and 8 bases lay outside the gene matches.

Input material: CD8+ T cells from PBMCs. This sequence was found in a human donor with Susac syndrome. The V call is TRBV28, the J call TRBJ2-7; 8 nucleotides match TRBD1. The CDR3 region is CASSTRTGKAYEQYF. The CDR3 coding sequence is TGTGCCAGCAGTACCCGGACAGGGAAAGCCTACGAGCAGTACTTC.